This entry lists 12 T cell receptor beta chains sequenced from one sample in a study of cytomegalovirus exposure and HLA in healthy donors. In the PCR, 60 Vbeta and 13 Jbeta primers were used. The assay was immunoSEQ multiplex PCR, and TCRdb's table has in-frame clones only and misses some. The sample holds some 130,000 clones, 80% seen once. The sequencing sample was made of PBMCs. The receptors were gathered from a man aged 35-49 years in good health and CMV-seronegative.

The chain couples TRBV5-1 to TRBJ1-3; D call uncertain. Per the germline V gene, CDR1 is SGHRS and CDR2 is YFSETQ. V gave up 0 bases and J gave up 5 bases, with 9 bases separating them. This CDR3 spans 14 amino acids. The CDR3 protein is CASSLDEGRNTIYF. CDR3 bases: TGCGCCAGCAGCTTGGATGAGGGTAGAAACACCATATATTTT.

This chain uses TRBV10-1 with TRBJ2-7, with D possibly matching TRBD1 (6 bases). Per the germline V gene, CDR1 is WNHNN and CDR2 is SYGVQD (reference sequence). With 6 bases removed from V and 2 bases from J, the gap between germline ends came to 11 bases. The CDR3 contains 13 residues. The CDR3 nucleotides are TGCGCCAGCAGGGACAGAGCCACCTACGAGCAGTACTTC. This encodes CASRDRATYEQYF.

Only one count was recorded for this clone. The CDR3 DNA sequence: TGTGCCAGCAGTGGCAATTTTGGGGAGCTGTTTTTT. Protein product: CASSGNFGELFF. This chain links TRBV7-8 with TRBJ2-2; no firm D call. The CDR3 runs to 12 residues. Trimming removed 6 bases at V and 8 bases at J, with 10 bases between. Per the germline V gene, CDR1 is SGHVS and CDR2 is FQNEAQ. The entire variable domain, with the rest obtained from reference TRBV7-8 and TRBJ2-2, is as follows: GAGVSQSPRYKVAKRGQDVALRCDPISGHVSLFWYQQALGQGPEFLTYFQNEAQLDKSGLPSDRFFAERPEGSVSTLKIQRTQQEDSAVYLCASSGNFGELFFGEGSRLTVL.

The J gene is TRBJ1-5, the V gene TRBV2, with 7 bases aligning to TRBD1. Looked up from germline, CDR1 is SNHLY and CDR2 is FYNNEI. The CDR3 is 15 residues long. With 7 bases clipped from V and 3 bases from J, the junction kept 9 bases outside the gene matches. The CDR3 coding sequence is TGTGCCAGCAAGGAGGGGGCAGCGTACAATCAGCCCCAGCATTTT. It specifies CASKEGAAYNQPQHF.

The CDR3 sequence: CASSPPRRTSGYTSTDTQYF. In DNA, the CDR3 is TGTGCCAGCTCACCACCTAGACGGACTAGCGGTTACACTAGCACAGATACGCAGTATTTT. The V and J genes are TRBV18 and TRBJ2-3; TRBD2 aligns across 10 bases. The CDR3 covers 20 residues. Germline loops: CDR1 KGHSH, CDR2 LQKENI. J was trimmed by 0 bases and V by 0 bases; bases with no gene match: 12.

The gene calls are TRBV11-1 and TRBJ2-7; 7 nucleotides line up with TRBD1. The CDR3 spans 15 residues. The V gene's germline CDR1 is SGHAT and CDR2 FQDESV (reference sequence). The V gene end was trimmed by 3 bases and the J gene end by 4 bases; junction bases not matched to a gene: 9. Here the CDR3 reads CASSLTGQVGYEQYF. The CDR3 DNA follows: TGTGCCAGCAGCTTGACTGGACAGGTAGGGTACGAGCAGTACTTC.

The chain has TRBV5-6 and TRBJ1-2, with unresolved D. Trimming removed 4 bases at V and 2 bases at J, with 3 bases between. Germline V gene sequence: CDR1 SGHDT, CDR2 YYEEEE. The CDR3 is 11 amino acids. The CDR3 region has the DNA TGTGCCAGCAGCACAAACTATGGCTACACCTTC. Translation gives CASSTNYGYTF.

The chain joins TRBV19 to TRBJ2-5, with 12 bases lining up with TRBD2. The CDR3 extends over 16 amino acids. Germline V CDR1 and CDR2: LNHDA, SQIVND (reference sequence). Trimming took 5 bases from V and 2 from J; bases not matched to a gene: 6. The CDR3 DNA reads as TGTGCCAGTAGTTCCGGGACTAGCGGGCATCAAGAGACCCAGTACTTC. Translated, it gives CASSSGTSGHQETQYF.

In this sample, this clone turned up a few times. DNA of the CDR3: TGTGCCAGCAGTTTTGCGCCCGGGGGAGGCTACACCTTC. Translation: CASSFAPGGGYTF. The genes are TRBV27 and TRBJ1-2; tentatively, D is TRBD1 (5 bases). The CDR3 covers 13 residues. V was cut by 3 bases and J by 8 bases, with 13 bases left in between. The germline V gene encodes CDR1 MNHEY and CDR2 SMNVEV (reference sequence).

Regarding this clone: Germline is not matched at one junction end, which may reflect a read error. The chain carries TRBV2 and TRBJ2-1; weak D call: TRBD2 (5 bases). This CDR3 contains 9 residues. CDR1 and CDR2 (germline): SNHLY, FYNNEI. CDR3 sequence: CASSPPSLF. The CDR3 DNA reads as TGTGCCAGCAGTCCTCCTAGCCTCTTC. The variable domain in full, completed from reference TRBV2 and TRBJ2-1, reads EPEVTQTPSHQVTQMGQEVILRCVPISNHLYFYWYRQILGQKVEFLVSFYNNEISEKSEIFDDQFSVERPDGSNFTLKIRSTKLEDSAMYFCASSPPSLFGPGTRLTVL.

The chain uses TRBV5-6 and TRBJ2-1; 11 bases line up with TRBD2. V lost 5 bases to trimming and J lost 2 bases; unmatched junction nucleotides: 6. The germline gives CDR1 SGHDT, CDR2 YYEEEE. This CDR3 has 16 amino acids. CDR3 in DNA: TGTGCCAGCAGAGCGGGACTAGCGGCCGCCTACAATGAGCAGTTCTTC. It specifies CASRAGLAAAYNEQFF.

Written as DNA, the CDR3 is TGTGCCAGCAGCGGGGGGACAGGGGAATTCGATGAGCAGTTCTTC. As protein: CASSGGTGEFDEQFF. The rearrangement uses TRBV11-3 and TRBJ2-1; 10 bases agree with TRBD1. Germline assignment: CDR1 SGHNT and CDR2 YENEEA. This CDR3 has 15 amino acids. V lost 5 bases, J lost 8 bases, and 9 bases stayed unmatched.